The clone carrying this T cell receptor (beta chain) was counted ten times or more. Its target is not known. This sample is drawn from a study of Graves' ophthalmopathy and Graves' hyperthyroidism. Study results and limitations: The model forecast ophthalmopathy progression, reaching roughly 65% sensitivity and roughly 72% specificity. Among thyroid clonotypes expanded above 0.001 frequency, most also appeared in blood.

For repertoire sequencing, the TCR beta CDR3 regions were amplified from RNA transcripts. HTBI primers were used in a first-round RT-PCR, which preceded a second-round multiplex PCR. TCRdb used MiXCR to reprocess the multiplex PCR reads, holding one entry per CDR3 protein. The sample carries approximately 500,000 distinct CDR3 sequences, around 15% recorded once. CDR1 and CDR2 from the germline V gene are SGDLS and YYNGEE. Trimming took 4 bases from V and 5 from J, leaving 19 bases between them. The CDR3 loop spans 16 amino acids. Source material: blood. The sequence was collected from a woman aged 25 to 39 with Graves' ophthalmopathy. The chain uses TRBV9 and TRBJ1-5; D is uncertain. The CDR3 DNA is TGTGCCAGCAGCCTACGGACCTGTTTGGGAGATCAGCCCCAGCATTTT. Amino acid sequence: CASSLRTCLGDQPQHF.